This TCR beta chain is from a study of T cell repertoires in cytomegalovirus infection. This clonotype appeared many times. No antigen is known for it. TCRdb reprocessed the reads with MiXCR, giving one entry per CDR3 protein. The sample lists approximately 730,000 distinct CDR3 sequences, 25% to 30% seen once, with around 14% in the top ten. The source was cultured CD8+ T cells from PBMCs, collected from culture after CMV antigen stimulation. This TCR came from a human donor in good health (CMV status not recorded). Some clones in this sample may be carry-over from other donors' samples.

The DNA of the CDR3 is TGTGCCAGCCTGTTCGTGTGGTACGGGGAGCTGTTTTTT. Translated, it gives CASLFVWYGELFF. The chain couples TRBV6-1 to TRBJ2-2; D is uncertain. CDR3 length: 13 amino acids. The germline gives CDR1 MNHNS, CDR2 SASEGT. Trimming removed 8 bases from V and 7 bases from J, with 14 bases in between.